One sample yielded the 14 T cell receptor beta chains listed below, sequenced in a study of radiation and T cells in renal cell carcinoma. Measured with immunoSEQ multiplex PCR; TCRdb has only the in-frame clones, and not every one. Of about 50,000 clones listed, 83% are singletons. Time point noted: baseline pretreatment blood. Treatment denoted: 15 Gy SBRT to primary tumor, nephrectomy 4 weeks later. Material: blood, obtained from a patient whose treatment included radiotherapy and nephrectomy. Source of these receptors: a woman in her seventies with renal cell carcinoma.

Notes on this clone: Different DNA sequences within this sample yield the same CDR3. The rearrangement links TRBV27 to TRBJ2-5, with D maybe TRBD2 (6 bases). Looked up from germline, CDR1 is MNHEY and CDR2 is SMNVEV (reference sequence). V was shortened by 6 bases and J by 0 bases, with 8 bases between the two germline ends. The CDR3 extends over 13 amino acids. The CDR3, as DNA: TGTGCCAGCAGGGGGGGTAACCAAGAGACCCAGTACTTC. Amino acids: CASRGGNQETQYF.

The chain uses TRBV29-1 and TRBJ1-3; D remains unclear. The CDR3 contains 11 residues. Per germline, CDR1 SQVTM and CDR2 ANQGSEA. Trimming took 1 base from V and 16 from J, leaving 14 bases between them. The CDR3 sequence: CSVEASQRNYF. In DNA form, the CDR3 reads TGCAGCGTTGAAGCCTCACAGCGAAATTATTTT.

The chain carries TRBV6-5 and TRBJ2-2; 10 bases line up with TRBD1. The V gene end was trimmed by 7 bases and the J gene end by 6 bases; junction bases not matched to a gene: 8. The CDR3 extends over 15 amino acids. Germline CDR1 reads MNHEY; CDR2 reads SVGAGI. The CDR3 sequence: CASKPGTGVPGELFF. CDR3 nucleotide sequence: TGTGCCAGCAAACCCGGGACAGGGGTCCCCGGGGAGCTGTTTTTT.

The chain employs TRBV7-7 and TRBJ2-7, with 7 bases matching TRBD1. The CDR3 spans 14 residues. The ends lost 5 bases at V and 0 bases at J; junction bases unmatched: 4. CDR1 is SSHAT and CDR2 is FNYEAQ in the germline V gene (reference sequence). The CDR3 coding sequence is TGTGCCAGCAGCCCGACAGGGTCCTCCTACGAGCAGTACTTC. Translating it yields CASSPTGSSYEQYF.

This chain links TRBV27 with TRBJ1-5, with D hard to call. Germline CDR1 MNHEY, CDR2 SMNVEV (reference sequence). V was trimmed by 6 bases and J by 6 bases, leaving 15 bases between them. There are 14 residues in the CDR3. CDR3 residues: CASRDGGARQPQHF. DNA for the CDR3: TGTGCCAGCAGGGACGGAGGTGCCCGTCAGCCCCAGCATTTT.

The V and J genes are TRBV6-6 and TRBJ2-7, with D possibly matching TRBD1 (6 bases). CDR1 and CDR2 (germline): MNHNY, SVGAGI (reference sequence). This CDR3 has 14 amino acids. Deletions cut 5 bases from V and 3 bases from J, with 14 bases between. Written as DNA, the CDR3 is TGTGCCAGCAGTGCCGGGACACCCCTCTACGAGCAGTACTTC. It specifies CASSAGTPLYEQYF.

The chain employs TRBV6-5 and TRBJ1-1, with D unresolved. This CDR3 is 14 amino acids long. Germline values: CDR1 MNHEY, CDR2 SVGAGI. The V gene lost 3 bases and the J gene lost 5 bases, with 13 bases spanning the gap. Here the CDR3 reads CASSYTTGETEAFF. As DNA, the CDR3 is TGTGCCAGCAGTTATACCACCGGGGAAACTGAAGCTTTCTTT.

The chain is built from TRBV7-9 and TRBJ2-3; the match to TRBD2 covers 10 bases. The germline V gene has CDR1 SEHNR and CDR2 FQNEAQ (reference sequence). The ends lost 4 bases at V and 13 bases at J; junction bases unmatched: 8. The CDR3 runs 13 residues. The CDR3 region has the DNA TGTGCCAGCAGCTCACCTAGCGGGGGTGAAGAGTATTTT. It yields the protein CASSSPSGGEEYF.

This clone appeared once. The chain combines TRBV5-5 with TRBJ1-5; D not resolved. The germline V gene encodes CDR1 SGHKS and CDR2 YYEKEE (reference sequence). Trimming shortened V by 4 bases and J by 1 base, and 9 bases separated the two germline ends. This CDR3 has 14 residues. The CDR3 region has the DNA TGTGCCAGCAGCCTGACGAGCAGCAATCAGCCCCAGCATTTT. Amino acids: CASSLTSSNQPQHF. Drawing the rest from reference TRBV5-5 and TRBJ1-5, the complete variable domain is DAGVTQSPTHLIKTRGQQVTLRCSPISGHKSVSWYQQVLGQGPQFIFQYYEKEERGRGNFPDRFSARQFPNYSSELNVNALLLGDSALYLCASSLTSSNQPQHFGDGTRLSIL.

This clone has just a few counts. The chain recombines TRBV6-5 with TRBJ2-2; TRBD2 agrees at 12 bases. With 6 bases clipped from V and 6 bases from J, the junction kept 5 bases outside the gene matches. This CDR3 spans 15 amino acids. CDR1 and CDR2 from the germline V gene are MNHEY and SVGAGI. CDR3 sequence (DNA): TGTGCCAGCAGCCTAGCGGGGGGGTGGGCCGGGGAGCTGTTTTTT. This sequence encodes CASSLAGGWAGELFF.

The V call is TRBV10-3, the J call TRBJ1-4, with D perhaps TRBD1 (5 bases). Looked up from germline, CDR1 is ENHRY and CDR2 is SYGVKD. The CDR3 spans 15 residues. V gave up 0 bases and J gave up 7 bases, with 12 bases separating them. The CDR3 protein is CAISESAGTGEKLFF. The CDR3 nucleotides read TGTGCCATCAGTGAGTCGGCAGGGACGGGTGAAAAACTGTTTTTT.

This clone was picked up one time. This rearrangement joins TRBV11-2 to TRBJ1-2, with a possible D match to TRBD1 (5 bases). There are 14 residues in the CDR3. Germline CDR1 is SGHAT and CDR2 is FQNNGV. Trimming pared 2 bases from V and 2 bases from J, leaving 9 bases between. The CDR3 sequence: CASSLYDSNYGYTF. CDR3 nucleotides: TGTGCCAGCAGCTTATATGACAGCAACTATGGCTACACCTTC.

The J gene is TRBJ1-3, the V gene TRBV12-5, with D unclear. The CDR3 spans 16 residues. V lost 6 bases to trimming and J lost 0 bases, with 15 bases between them. Looked up from germline, CDR1 is LGHNT and CDR2 is FRNRAP. CDR3 DNA: TGTGCTAGTGGAAGGTGGGCAGGCCCCTCTGGAAACACCATATATTTT. Residues: CASGRWAGPSGNTIYF. Filled out from reference TRBV12-5 and TRBJ1-3, the complete variable domain reads DARVTQTPRHKVTEMGQEVTMRCQPILGHNTVFWYRQTMMQGLELLAYFRNRAPLDDSGMPKDRFSAEMPDATLATLKIQPSEPRDSAVYFCASGRWAGPSGNTIYFGEGSWLTVV.

The chain uses TRBV2 and TRBJ2-7; D is possibly TRBD1 (5 bases). The CDR3 is 14 amino acids. V was trimmed by 4 bases and J by 0 bases, leaving 10 bases between them. CDR1 SNHLY and CDR2 FYNNEI come from the germline V gene. For the CDR3, the DNA is TGTGCCAGCAGTGTGAAGGGGTTCTCCTACGAGCAGTACTTC. This gives the protein CASSVKGFSYEQYF.